This T cell receptor beta chain was retrieved from a study of cytomegalovirus exposure and HLA in healthy donors (dated by TCRdb to about 2017). Describing the broader study: According to a later analysis, the 120 validation repertoires were produced on the same platform as the roughly 600 repertoires of the first cohort. A separate validation cohort of about 110 different subjects was used in addition to the roughly 620-subject first cohort. The aim of the study was to test whether cataloging public T cell receptors could identify signatures of past pathogen exposure. High-throughput TCR immunosequencing, statistical association of individual TCRs with disease status, and machine learning were combined to predict cytomegalovirus infection status.

The germline V gene gives CDR1 as MDHEN and CDR2 as SYDVKM. The CDR3 holds 14 amino acids from the cysteine to the phenylalanine. Only the CDR3 DNA stays, 42 bases, in frame from base 1. V is pruned by 4 bases and J by 4 bases, leaving 3 bases of the junction without a gene match. Paper-wide results and their limitations: It was suggested by the authors that the approach could potentially be generalized to other disease states and immunological phenotypes. Subsequent analysis determined that TCRs grouped into clusters in the first cohort also showed a tendency toward co-occurrence across the 120 validation repertoires, and 90% to 95% of cluster scores exceeded 0. Across donors, most TCR sequences were observed very rarely, whereas some public TCRs were present in many individuals. A later analysis had no HLA typing for the validation cohort, so co-occurrence there was scored across all 130 or so repertoires. Three of the identified cytomegalovirus-associated TCR beta chains were confirmed in vitro to be specific for cytomegalovirus antigens. Cytomegalovirus status was reported to be diagnosed by the classifier with high specificity and sensitivity in both the original and validation cohorts. The study listed approximately 160 TCR beta chains as associated with cytomegalovirus.

To note about this clone: Which antigen it targets is not known. Base-call qualities are not available, and no considerably larger clone is one nucleotide away.

Library method: the immunoSEQ multiplex PCR assay. The study's own analysis went as follows. A statistical classification framework was built to diagnose cytomegalovirus status from the catalog of TCR beta chain sequences. TCRdb obtained this table from immuneACCESS and retained in-frame rearrangements with V and J assigned. These tables miss some clones; where compared with another copy, unresolved V genes account for less than half of the shortfall, and the remainder is unexplained. The DNA was the basis for D and trimming; V, J and clone size are from that table. The sample table lists about 90,000 clones, approximately 88% of them with a count of one. 9.5% to 13% of the sample lies in the top ten. Donors formed part of the validation cohort, which comprised fewer than 150 subjects and was distinct from the first cohort of 550 to 850 subjects.

The chain couples TRBV28 to TRBJ1-4, and 7 bases in between align with TRBD1. The TCR sequence derives from a woman aged 18-29 years in good health and CMV-seropositive. The sequencing sample was made of PBMCs. CDR3 loop: CASSSRQGNEKLFF. The nucleotide sequence is given as TGTGCCAGCAGTTCCAGACAGGGTAATGAAAAACTGTTTTTT.